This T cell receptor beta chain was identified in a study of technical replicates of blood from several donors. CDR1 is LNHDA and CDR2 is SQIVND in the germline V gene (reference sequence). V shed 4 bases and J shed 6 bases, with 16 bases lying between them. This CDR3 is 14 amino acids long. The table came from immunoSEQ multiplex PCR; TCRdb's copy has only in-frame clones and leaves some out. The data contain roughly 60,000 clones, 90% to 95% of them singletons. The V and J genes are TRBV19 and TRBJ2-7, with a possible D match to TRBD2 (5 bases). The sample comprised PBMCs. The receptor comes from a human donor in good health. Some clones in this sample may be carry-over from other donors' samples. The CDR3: CASSTKGRSGEQYF. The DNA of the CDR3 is TGTGCCAGTAGTACGAAAGGTCGGAGCGGCGAGCAGTACTTC.